Listed here is a single T cell receptor (beta chain). The target antigen is unknown. Unique molecular identifiers were used to barcode this TCRbeta library. MiXCR, run by TCRdb on the PCR reads, gives a single entry per CDR3 protein. Found here are 440,000 or so distinct CDR3 sequences, over 40% of them singletons; the top ten hold approximately 30%. This entry comes from a study of T-cell reconstitution after alpha-beta-depleted transplantation in children. General observations from the study: Surviving recipient T cells and thymic progenitors accounted for the high day-60 TCRbeta diversity observed in some patients. At one year after transplant, newly produced T cells mostly accounted for T-cell counts and diversity. At around two months after transplant, the alpha-beta T cells were reportedly derived from several hundred expanded clones that came from non-depleted graft cells.

The CDR3 consists of 18 residues. Trimming stripped 3 bases from V and 0 bases from J, with 21 bases between. Per the germline V gene, CDR1 is DFQATT and CDR2 is SNEGSKA (reference sequence). Sequenced here: PBMCs, sampled before TCRalphabeta/CD19-depleted stem cell transplant. The TCR was taken from a girl between 2 and 10 years old with aplastic anemia, due to receive a stem cell transplant. The V gene is TRBV20-1, the J gene TRBJ2-1, with D perhaps TRBD1 (6 bases). Written as DNA, the CDR3 is TGCAGTGCTAGGATGACAGGAATACGTATAAGCTCCTACAATGAGCAGTTCTTC. Its protein product is CSARMTGIRISSYNEQFF.